This TCR beta chain was recovered during a study of cytomegalovirus exposure and HLA in healthy donors. General study results and limits: Further analysis was carried out later, and it showed several of the most significant clusters appearing linked to common viral pathogens. TRBV6-2, TRBV6-3 and some other V segments were unresolvable in 87-base-pair reads. The classifier, whose performance was assessed in both the original and validation cohorts, reportedly diagnosed cytomegalovirus status with high specificity and sensitivity.

This PCR relied on a set of 60 Vbeta primers and 13 Jbeta primers. Sequenced by immunoSEQ multiplex PCR; TCRdb stores in-frame clones only, minus some. The profile shows under 85,000 clones, roughly 80% of them singletons. CDR3 size: 16 residues. The V gene's germline CDR1 is GTSNPN and CDR2 SVGIG (reference sequence). With V trimmed by 0 bases and J by 1 base, 8 bases remained unmatched. Concerning this clone: Its specificity is not known.

The sample comprised PBMCs. The V gene is TRBV30, the J gene TRBJ2-5; 7 nucleotides agree with TRBD2. This clonotype was sampled from a woman in her twenties or thirties in good health and CMV-seropositive. This chain's CDR3 is CAWSVFAGVFQETQYF. CDR3 sequence (DNA): TGTGCCTGGAGTGTATTTGCGGGGGTATTCCAAGAGACCCAGTACTTC.